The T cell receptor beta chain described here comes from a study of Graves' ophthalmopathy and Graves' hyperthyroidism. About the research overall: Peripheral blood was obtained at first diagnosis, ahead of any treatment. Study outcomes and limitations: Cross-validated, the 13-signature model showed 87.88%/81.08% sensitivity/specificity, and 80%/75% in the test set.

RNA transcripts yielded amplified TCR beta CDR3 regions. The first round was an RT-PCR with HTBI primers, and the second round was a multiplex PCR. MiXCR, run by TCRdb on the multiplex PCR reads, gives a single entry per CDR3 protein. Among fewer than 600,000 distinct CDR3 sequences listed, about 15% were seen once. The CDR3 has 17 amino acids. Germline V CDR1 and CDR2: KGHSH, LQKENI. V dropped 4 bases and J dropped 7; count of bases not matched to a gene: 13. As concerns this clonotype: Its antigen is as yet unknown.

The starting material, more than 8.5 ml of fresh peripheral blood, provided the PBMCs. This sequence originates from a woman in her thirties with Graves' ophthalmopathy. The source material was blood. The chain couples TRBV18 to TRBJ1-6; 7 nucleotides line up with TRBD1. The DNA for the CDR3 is TGTGCCAGCTCACTCTCTCAGACAGGGCTAGGGAATTCACCCCTCCACTTT. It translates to CASSLSQTGLGNSPLHF.